This TCR beta chain was observed in a study of T-cell memory formation after mild COVID-19. Trimming shortened V by 6 bases and J by 2 bases, and 11 bases separated the two germline ends. The CDR3 sequence is 13 residues long. This clonotype was recorded a few times. TCRdb used MiXCR to reprocess the 5' RACE reads, holding one entry per CDR3 protein. Among approximately 570,000 distinct CDR3 sequences listed, more than 15% were seen once. The sequence came from an adult woman who had mild COVID-19 (a few samples of this study predate the infection). Cell type and time point are not known. J is TRBJ2-7 and V is TRBV12-3 or TRBV12-4; D gene unclear. The sample consisted of PBMCs or a T cell subset sorted from them (not recorded which). The CDR3 sequence: CASSLRFAYEQYF. The CDR3 nucleotides read TGTGCCAGCAGCCTCAGGTTCGCCTACGAGCAGTACTTC.